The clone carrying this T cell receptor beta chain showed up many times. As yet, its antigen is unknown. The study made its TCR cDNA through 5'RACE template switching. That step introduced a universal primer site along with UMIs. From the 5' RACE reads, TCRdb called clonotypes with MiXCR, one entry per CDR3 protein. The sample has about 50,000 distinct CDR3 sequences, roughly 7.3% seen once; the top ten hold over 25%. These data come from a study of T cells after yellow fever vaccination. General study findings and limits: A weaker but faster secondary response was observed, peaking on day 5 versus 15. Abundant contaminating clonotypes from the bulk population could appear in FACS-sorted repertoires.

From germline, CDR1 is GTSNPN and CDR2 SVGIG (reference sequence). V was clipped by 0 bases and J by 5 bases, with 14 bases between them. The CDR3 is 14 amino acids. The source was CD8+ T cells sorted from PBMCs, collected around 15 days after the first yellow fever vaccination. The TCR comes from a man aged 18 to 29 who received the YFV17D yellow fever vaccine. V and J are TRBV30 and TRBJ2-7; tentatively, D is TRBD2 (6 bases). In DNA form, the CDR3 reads TGTGCCTGGAGTGTATGGGGGGAGATAGACGAGCAGTACTTC. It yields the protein CAWSVWGEIDEQYF.